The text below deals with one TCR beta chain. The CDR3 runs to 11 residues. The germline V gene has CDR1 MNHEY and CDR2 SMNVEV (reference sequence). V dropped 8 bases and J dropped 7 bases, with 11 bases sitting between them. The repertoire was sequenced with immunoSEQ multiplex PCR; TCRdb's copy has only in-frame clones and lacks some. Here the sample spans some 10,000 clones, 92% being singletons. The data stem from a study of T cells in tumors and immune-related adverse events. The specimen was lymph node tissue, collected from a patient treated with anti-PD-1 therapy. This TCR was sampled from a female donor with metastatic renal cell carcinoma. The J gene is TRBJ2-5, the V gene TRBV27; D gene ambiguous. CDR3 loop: CASPRTGTQYF. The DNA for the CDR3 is TGTGCCAGCCCTCGGACCGGGACCCAGTACTTC.